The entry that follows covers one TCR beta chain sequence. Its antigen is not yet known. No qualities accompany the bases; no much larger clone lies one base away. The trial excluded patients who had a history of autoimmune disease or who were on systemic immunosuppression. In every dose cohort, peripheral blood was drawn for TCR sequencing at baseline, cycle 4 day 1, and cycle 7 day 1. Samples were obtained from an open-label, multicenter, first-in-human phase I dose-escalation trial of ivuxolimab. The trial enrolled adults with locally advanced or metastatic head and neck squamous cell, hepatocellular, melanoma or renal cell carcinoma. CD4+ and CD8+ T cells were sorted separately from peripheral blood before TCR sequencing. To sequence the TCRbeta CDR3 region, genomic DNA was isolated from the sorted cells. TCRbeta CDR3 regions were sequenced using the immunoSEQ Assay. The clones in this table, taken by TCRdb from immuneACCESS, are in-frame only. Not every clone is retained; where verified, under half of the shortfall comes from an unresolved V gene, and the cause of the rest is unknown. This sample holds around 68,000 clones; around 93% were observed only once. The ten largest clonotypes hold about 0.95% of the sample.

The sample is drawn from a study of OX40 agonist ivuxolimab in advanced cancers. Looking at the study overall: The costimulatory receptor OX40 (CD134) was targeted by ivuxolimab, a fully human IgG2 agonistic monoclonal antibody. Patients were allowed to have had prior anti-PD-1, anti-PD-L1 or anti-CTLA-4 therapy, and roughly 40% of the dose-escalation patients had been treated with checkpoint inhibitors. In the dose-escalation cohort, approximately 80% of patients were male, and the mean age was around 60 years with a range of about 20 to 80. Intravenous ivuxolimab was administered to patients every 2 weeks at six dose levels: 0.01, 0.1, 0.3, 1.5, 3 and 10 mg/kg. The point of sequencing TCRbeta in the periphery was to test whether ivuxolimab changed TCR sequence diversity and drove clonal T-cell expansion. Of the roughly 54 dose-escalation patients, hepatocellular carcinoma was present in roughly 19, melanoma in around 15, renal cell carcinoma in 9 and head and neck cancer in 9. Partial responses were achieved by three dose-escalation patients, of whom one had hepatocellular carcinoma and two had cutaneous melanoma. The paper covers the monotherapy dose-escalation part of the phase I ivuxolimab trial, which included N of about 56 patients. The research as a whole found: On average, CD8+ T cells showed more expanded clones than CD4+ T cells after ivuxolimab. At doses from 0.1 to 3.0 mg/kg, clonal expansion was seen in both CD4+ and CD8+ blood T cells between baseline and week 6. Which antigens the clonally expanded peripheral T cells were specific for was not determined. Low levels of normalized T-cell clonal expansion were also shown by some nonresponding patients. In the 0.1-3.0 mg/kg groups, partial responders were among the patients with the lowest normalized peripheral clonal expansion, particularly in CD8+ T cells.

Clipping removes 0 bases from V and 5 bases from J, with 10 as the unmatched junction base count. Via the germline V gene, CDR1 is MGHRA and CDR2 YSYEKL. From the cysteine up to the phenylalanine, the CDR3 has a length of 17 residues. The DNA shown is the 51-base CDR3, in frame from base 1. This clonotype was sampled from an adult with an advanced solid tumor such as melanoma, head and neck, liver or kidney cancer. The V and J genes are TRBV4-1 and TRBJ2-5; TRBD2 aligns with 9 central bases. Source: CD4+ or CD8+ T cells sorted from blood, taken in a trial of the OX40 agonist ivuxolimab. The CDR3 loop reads CASSQDPAGGLMETQYF. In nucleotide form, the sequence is TGCGCCAGCAGCCAAGACCCAGCGGGAGGCCTGATGGAGACCCAGTACTTC.